This T cell receptor (beta chain) originates from a study of persistence of HIV-infected CD4 T cells. The stimulus was an HIV-1 Gag 15-mer peptide pool, about 1 ug/peptide/mL. CD40L/CD69 double-negative CD45RO-high memory CD4+ T cells were collected. The CDR3 has 15 amino acids. CDR1 and CDR2 (germline): MDHEN, SYDVKM. The J segment lost 5 bases and the V segment lost 2 bases, leaving 9 bases of the junction unmatched. This was the immunoSEQ version 4 assay in survey mode. Libraries were prepared by immunoSEQ multiplex PCR; TCRdb keeps only in-frame clonotypes and omits some of them. The sample contains just under 65,000 clones, under 80% of which appear only once. About this clone itself: Its antigen is not identified.

The sequence was collected from an adult man with HIV who was CMV-seropositive. The chain links TRBV28 to TRBJ2-7; 7 bases match TRBD1. Sequencing used CD4+ T cells sorted from PBMCs after roughly 19-hour stimulation, obtained from a patient who received antiretroviral therapy. CDR3 in DNA: TGTGCCAGCAGTTTAATAGGACAGGAGGAGGACGAGCAGTACTTC. Amino acid sequence: CASSLIGQEEDEQYF.